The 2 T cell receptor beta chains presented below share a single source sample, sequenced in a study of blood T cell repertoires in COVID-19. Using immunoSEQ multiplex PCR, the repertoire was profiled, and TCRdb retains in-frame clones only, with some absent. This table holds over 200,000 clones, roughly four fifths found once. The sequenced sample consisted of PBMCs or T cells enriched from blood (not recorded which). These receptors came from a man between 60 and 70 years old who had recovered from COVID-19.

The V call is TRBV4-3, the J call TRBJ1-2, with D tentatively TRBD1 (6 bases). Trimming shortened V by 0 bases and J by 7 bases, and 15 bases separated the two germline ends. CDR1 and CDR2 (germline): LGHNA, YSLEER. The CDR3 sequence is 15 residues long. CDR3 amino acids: CASSQEAGGFGGYTF. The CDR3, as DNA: TGCGCCAGCAGCCAAGAGGCTGGGGGCTTCGGTGGCTACACCTTC.

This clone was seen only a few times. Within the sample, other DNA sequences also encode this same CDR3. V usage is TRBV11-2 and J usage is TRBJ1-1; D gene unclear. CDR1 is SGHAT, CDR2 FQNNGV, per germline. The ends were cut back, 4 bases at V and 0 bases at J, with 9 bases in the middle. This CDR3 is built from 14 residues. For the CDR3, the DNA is TGTGCCAGCAGCTCAACAGAAATGAACACTGAAGCTTTCTTT. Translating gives CASSSTEMNTEAFF. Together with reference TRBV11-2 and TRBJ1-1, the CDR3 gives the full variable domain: EAGVAQSPRYKIIEKRQSVAFWCNPISGHATLYWYQQILGQGPKLLIQFQNNGVVDDSQLPKDRFSAERLKGVDSTLKIQPAKLEDSAVYLCASSSTEMNTEAFFGQGTRLTVV.